The rows below give T cell receptor beta chains drawn from one sample of a study of blood T cell repertoires in COVID-19. Method: immunoSEQ multiplex PCR; TCRdb's copy keeps in-frame clones and lacks some. The sample shows about 170,000 clones, approximately 83% of them seen only once. Sequences were obtained from peripheral blood. These receptors originate from a man between 65 and 85 years old with active or convalescent COVID-19. Both conserved end residues are part of each CDR3. Fields, in order: J gene, D gene, V gene, clone size, CDR3 DNA, CDR3 protein. A D gene is named only where the DNA matches it firmly. Clone size appears in some rows only: once, few, many, or a class for an expanded clone.

j_gene: TRBJ1-1
d_gene: TRBD1
v_gene: TRBV6-5
abundance: -
CDR3nt: TGTGCCAGCAACCTTCAGGGGGCTGGCACTGAAGCTTTCTTT
CDR3aa: CASNLQGAGTEAFF

j_gene: TRBJ2-3
d_gene: -
v_gene: TRBV18
abundance: -
CDR3nt: TGTGCCAGCTCACCACCGGTACAACAGGGCGATACGCAGTATTTT
CDR3aa: CASSPPVQQGDTQYF

j_gene: TRBJ2-5
d_gene: TRBD2
v_gene: TRBV7-2
abundance: once
CDR3nt: TGTGCCAGCAGTAAAAGCGGGAGGGCCGTGGAGACCCAGTACTTC
CDR3aa: CASSKSGRAVETQYF

j_gene: TRBJ1-1
d_gene: -
v_gene: TRBV7-9
abundance: -
CDR3nt: TGTGCCAGCAGCTCCAGGGATAGGAACACTGAAGCTTTCTTT
CDR3aa: CASSSRDRNTEAFF

j_gene: TRBJ1-1
d_gene: TRBD1
v_gene: TRBV6-5
abundance: -
CDR3nt: TGTGCCAGCAGTAGGGACAGGGATGTCACTGAAGCTTTCTTT
CDR3aa: CASSRDRDVTEAFF

j_gene: TRBJ2-7
d_gene: -
v_gene: TRBV10-2
abundance: few
CDR3nt: TGCGCCAGCAGTGACAGGGGACCCTCCTACGAGCAGTACTTC
CDR3aa: CASSDRGPSYEQYF

j_gene: TRBJ1-6
d_gene: TRBD1
v_gene: TRBV5-6
abundance: once
CDR3nt: TGTGCCAGCAGCTTAGGAGACAGGGATAATTCACCCCTCCACTTT
CDR3aa: CASSLGDRDNSPLHF

j_gene: TRBJ2-5
d_gene: -
v_gene: TRBV30
abundance: few
CDR3nt: TGTGCCTGGAGTAGACAACAAGAGACCCAGTACTTC
CDR3aa: CAWSRQQETQYF

j_gene: TRBJ2-3
d_gene: TRBD2
v_gene: TRBV29-1
abundance: -
CDR3nt: TGCAGCGTTGAGATAGCGGGACGTTTTGATACGCAGTATTTT
CDR3aa: CSVEIAGRFDTQYF

j_gene: TRBJ2-7
d_gene: -
v_gene: TRBV7-9
abundance: -
CDR3nt: TGTGCCGCTTCCGAGACAGCCCCCAATATCCCTGTGCAGTACTTC
CDR3aa: CAASETAPNIPVQYF

j_gene: TRBJ2-1
d_gene: TRBD2
v_gene: TRBV3-1/TRBV3-2
abundance: -
CDR3nt: TGTGCCAGCAGCCAAGCGGGGGGGGAGCAGTTCTTC
CDR3aa: CASSQAGGEQFF

j_gene: TRBJ2-1
d_gene: TRBD2
v_gene: TRBV24-1
abundance: -
CDR3nt: TGTGCCACCAGTGATAATAGCGGGAGGACCCACAATGAGCAGTTCTTC
CDR3aa: CATSDNSGRTHNEQFF

j_gene: TRBJ1-2
d_gene: TRBD1
v_gene: TRBV27
abundance: -
CDR3nt: TGTGCCAGCAGTGGGGGACAGGGTATTAACTATGGCTACACCTTC
CDR3aa: CASSGGQGINYGYTF

j_gene: TRBJ2-2
d_gene: TRBD2
v_gene: TRBV7-2
abundance: -
CDR3nt: TGTGCCAGCAGCTCGACTAGCGGGAGTACCGGGGAGCTGTTTTTT
CDR3aa: CASSSTSGSTGELFF

j_gene: TRBJ2-1
d_gene: TRBD2
v_gene: TRBV29-1
abundance: -
CDR3nt: TGCAGCCACCGAGGGCTAGCGGGGCAGTTCTTC
CDR3aa: CSHRGLAGQFF

j_gene: TRBJ2-3
d_gene: -
v_gene: TRBV7-2
abundance: -
CDR3nt: TGTGCCAGCAGCTTAGTCTACTCTAGCACAGATACGCAGTATTTT
CDR3aa: CASSLVYSSTDTQYF

j_gene: TRBJ2-7
d_gene: TRBD2
v_gene: TRBV5-1
abundance: -
CDR3nt: TGCGCCAGCAGCATGGGACTAGCGGGCCAATTTGTTTACGAGCAGTACTTC
CDR3aa: CASSMGLAGQFVYEQYF

j_gene: TRBJ1-2
d_gene: TRBD1
v_gene: TRBV15
abundance: -
CDR3nt: TGTGCCACCACCTTGACAGGGGGCGGCTATGGCTACACCTTC
CDR3aa: CATTLTGGGYGYTF

j_gene: TRBJ1-3
d_gene: -
v_gene: TRBV20-1
abundance: once
CDR3nt: TGCAGTGCTAGTCCGGGTTTTGGAAACACCATATATTTT
CDR3aa: CSASPGFGNTIYF

j_gene: TRBJ2-1
d_gene: TRBD2
v_gene: TRBV9
abundance: -
CDR3nt: TGTGCCAGCAGCTCGGGACTAGCTTCTTACAATGAGCAGTTCTTC
CDR3aa: CASSSGLASYNEQFF

j_gene: TRBJ2-2
d_gene: TRBD1
v_gene: TRBV5-5
abundance: -
CDR3nt: TGTGCCAGCAGCCCTCGGACAGGGGCGCAAGCCGGGGAGCTGTTTTTT
CDR3aa: CASSPRTGAQAGELFF

j_gene: TRBJ1-4
d_gene: -
v_gene: TRBV18
abundance: -
CDR3nt: TGTGCCAGCTCACCACCGAACGGGATAAGCGAAAAACTGTTTTTT
CDR3aa: CASSPPNGISEKLFF

j_gene: TRBJ2-6
d_gene: -
v_gene: TRBV18
abundance: -
CDR3nt: TGTGCCAGCTCACCAAGGCTAGCAGACTATTACTCTGGGGCCAACGTCCTGACTTTC
CDR3aa: CASSPRLADYYSGANVLTF

j_gene: TRBJ1-5
d_gene: TRBD1
v_gene: TRBV6-5
abundance: few
CDR3nt: TGTGCCAGCAGTCCTGACAGGGGGATGCCCCAGCATTTT
CDR3aa: CASSPDRGMPQHF

j_gene: TRBJ1-1
d_gene: -
v_gene: TRBV29-1
abundance: -
CDR3nt: TGCAGCGTTGAACCGGGGTTCACTGAAGCTTTCTTT
CDR3aa: CSVEPGFTEAFF

j_gene: TRBJ2-5
d_gene: TRBD2
v_gene: TRBV24-1
abundance: -
CDR3nt: TGTGCCACCAGTGACCCCGGGACTAGCCGGAGGGAGACCCAGTACTTC
CDR3aa: CATSDPGTSRRETQYF

j_gene: TRBJ2-1
d_gene: TRBD2
v_gene: TRBV27
abundance: -
CDR3nt: TGTGCCAGCAGCCCCTCTCTTGGCGGGGGGGCGGGATACAATGAGCAGTTCTTC
CDR3aa: CASSPSLGGGAGYNEQFF